This TCR beta chain appears in the sequencing data of a study of CD8+ T cells in alopecia areata. Whole-study context: Among treated patients, oral tofacitinib was administered at 5 to 10 mg twice daily. General observations from the study: Scalp clonality, together with expanded CD8+ clones among the top 100, fell significantly with tofacitinib.

Comment on this clone: Its antigen is still unknown.

Following RNA extraction, reverse transcription yielded cDNA that acted as the sequencing template. The assay was immunoSEQ multiplex PCR, and TCRdb's table has in-frame clones only and misses some. The sample holds under 150,000 clones, roughly four fifths seen once. The germline gives CDR1 MNHEY, CDR2 SMNVEV (reference sequence). The CDR3 has 14 amino acids. V shed 3 bases and J shed 2 bases, with 9 bases lying between them. Treatment given: oral pan-JAK inhibitor, 5-10 mg twice daily. Researchers took lesional scalp punch biopsies and peripheral blood from people who were alopecia areata patients. The source material was CD8+ T cells sorted from blood, sampled at week 4, from a patient treated with tofacitinib. V and J are TRBV27 and TRBJ2-3; D unresolved. The sequence was obtained from a human donor with alopecia areata. The CDR3, as DNA: TGTGCCAGCAGTTTTTTCAATCCCACAGATACGCAGTATTTT. Its translation is CASSFFNPTDTQYF.